This is a list of T cell receptor beta chains from one sample in a study of somatic mutations in cytotoxic T cells in rheumatoid arthritis. The protocol was immunoSEQ multiplex PCR, while the TCRdb copy is restricted to in-frame clones and leaves out a portion. The repertoire includes 20,000 to 25,000 clones, 65% to 85% of them detected once, and about 3.5% sits in the top ten. Sequences were obtained from CD8+ T cells sorted from blood. These TCRs come from an adult with rheumatoid arthritis. CDR3s include the opening cysteine and the closing phenylalanine or tryptophan. A D gene is named only where the DNA matches it firmly. Rows may omit the clone size; those that give it use once, few, many or a size class.

>-|15|TRBV6-1|TRBJ2-3|TRBD2
TGTGCCAGCAGTGAGACTAGCGGGGGGGCAGATACGCAGTATTTT
CASSETSGGADTQYF
>once|13|TRBV2|TRBJ2-7|-
TGTGCCAGCAGTGTAGGCAGGGACTACGAGCAGTACTTC
CASSVGRDYEQYF
>-|15|TRBV9|TRBJ1-1|-
TGTGCCAGCAGCGTAGGAAGGGTCCGAGACACTGAAGCTTTCTTT
CASSVGRVRDTEAFF
>-|12|TRBV5-4|TRBJ1-1|-
TGTGCCAGCAGGGACGGTAACACTGAAGCTTTCTTT
CASRDGNTEAFF
>-|15|TRBV4-3|TRBJ2-3|-
TGCGCCAGCAGCCAAGAGAACAGGGACACAGATACGCAGTATTTT
CASSQENRDTDTQYF
>-|14|TRBV7-9|TRBJ1-2|-
TGTGCCAGCAGCTTATCGGGAGGGGTCTATGGCTACACCTTC
CASSLSGGVYGYTF
>-|15|TRBV11-2|TRBJ1-3|-
TGTGCCAGCAGCTTAGTGGGAAGCTCTGGAAACACCATATATTTT
CASSLVGSSGNTIYF
>-|13|TRBV7-9|TRBJ1-1|TRBD1
TGTGCCAGCAGCTTATCCGGGACAGGCCAAGCTTTCTTT
CASSLSGTGQAFF
>-|12|TRBV5-7|TRBJ2-7|-
TGTGCCAGGGGGGGGGCCGCCTACGAGCAGTACTTC
CARGGAAYEQYF
>-|11|TRBV20-1|TRBJ2-7|-
TGCAGTGCGACCCGAGGGGGCGAGCAGTACTTC
CSATRGGEQYF
>-|13|TRBV25-1|TRBJ1-2|-
TGTGCCAGCAGTGACGGGACCTTATATGGCTACACCTTC
CASSDGTLYGYTF
>-|15|TRBV11-2|TRBJ2-1|-
TGTGCCAGCAGCTTAGATCCAGGGTCGGACAATGAGCAGTTCTTC
CASSLDPGSDNEQFF
>-|14|TRBV27|TRBJ2-3|TRBD2
TGTGCCAGCAGTTTGGGGGGGTTAGGAGATACGCAGTATTTT
CASSLGGLGDTQYF
>-|15|TRBV7-9|TRBJ2-7|TRBD2
TGTGCCAGCAGCAAAGTAGCGGGGAGGAACTACGAGCAGTACTTC
CASSKVAGRNYEQYF
>once|15|TRBV27|TRBJ2-5|TRBD1
TGTGCCAGCAGTTTCTGGGACAGGGGGCGAGAGACCCAGTACTTC
CASSFWDRGRETQYF
>-|15|TRBV7-2|TRBJ2-3|TRBD2
TGTGCCAGCTCCCTCGGGGGGTACTCCACAGATACGCAGTATTTT
CASSLGGYSTDTQYF